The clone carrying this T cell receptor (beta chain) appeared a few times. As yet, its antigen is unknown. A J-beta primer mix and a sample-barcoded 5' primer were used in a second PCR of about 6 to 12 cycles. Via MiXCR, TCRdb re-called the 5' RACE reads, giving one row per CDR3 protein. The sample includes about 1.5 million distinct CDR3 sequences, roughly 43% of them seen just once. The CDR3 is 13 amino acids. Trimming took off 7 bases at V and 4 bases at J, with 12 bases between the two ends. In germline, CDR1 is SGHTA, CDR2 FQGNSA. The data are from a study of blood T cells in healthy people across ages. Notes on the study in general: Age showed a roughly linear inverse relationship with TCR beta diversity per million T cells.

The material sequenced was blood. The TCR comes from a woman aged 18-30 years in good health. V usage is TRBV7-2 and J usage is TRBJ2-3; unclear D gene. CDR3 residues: CASTTEVPDTQYF. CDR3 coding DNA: TGTGCCAGCACCACAGAGGTGCCAGATACGCAGTATTTT.